This is a list of T cell receptor beta chains from one sample in a study of blood T cell repertoires in COVID-19. The assay was immunoSEQ multiplex PCR, and TCRdb's table has in-frame clones only and misses some. Of under 250,000 clones listed, roughly 80% are singletons. Material for sequencing was peripheral blood. The source is a man at least 80 years old with acute or convalescent COVID-19. Each CDR3 is given with its conserved first and last residue. A D gene is named only where the DNA matches it firmly. Where a row states a size, it is once, few, many or the class of an expanded clone; other rows omit it.

cdr3_aa cdr3_nt j_call v_call d_call clone_size
CAWSGSSGNTIYF TGTGCCTGGAGTGGTAGCTCTGGAAACACCATATATTTT TRBJ1-3 TRBV30 NA NA
CASSLVVRDEQYF TGTGCCAGCAGCTTAGTGGTCAGGGACGAGCAGTACTTC TRBJ2-7 TRBV7-9 NA NA
CASSVTGIGKIAEAFF TGTGCCAGCAGCGTAACAGGGATTGGCAAGATAGCTGAAGCTTTCTTT TRBJ1-1 TRBV5-6 NA NA
CASSYSLAKNIQYF TGTGCCAGCAGTTACTCCCTAGCCAAAAACATTCAGTACTTC TRBJ2-4 TRBV6-5 NA NA
CASRQYMNTEAFF TGTGCCAGCAGACAGTATATGAACACTGAAGCTTTCTTT TRBJ1-1 TRBV27 NA NA
CASSGSGRAGNTQYF TGTGCCAGCAGTGGTAGCGGGAGGGCCGGGAATACGCAGTATTTT TRBJ2-3 TRBV2 TRBD2 NA
CASSEGTGSNQPQHF TGTGCCAGCAGTGAGGGGACAGGGAGCAATCAGCCCCAGCATTTT TRBJ1-5 TRBV6-1 TRBD1 NA
CASSPRDLLIQHF TGTGCCAGCAGCCCCCGGGACTTACTCATCCAGCATTTT TRBJ1-5 TRBV12-3/TRBV12-4 NA NA
CASSQNLYEQYF TGTGCCAGCAGCCAAAACCTATACGAGCAGTACTTC TRBJ2-7 TRBV3-1/TRBV3-2 NA NA
CASSVAMTGYEQYF TGTGCCAGCAGCGTAGCAATGACAGGGTACGAGCAGTACTTC TRBJ2-7 TRBV9 TRBD1 NA
CATSWRGAPTDTQYF TGTGCCACCAGCTGGCGGGGGGCCCCCACAGATACGCAGTATTTT TRBJ2-3 TRBV24-1 TRBD2 NA
CASRGGTTNEKLFF TGTGCCAGCAGAGGGGGTACGACTAATGAAAAACTGTTTTTT TRBJ1-4 TRBV21-1 NA NA
CASSLVSGTGLVGYTF TGCGCCAGCAGCTTGGTTTCCGGGACAGGGCTAGTTGGCTACACCTTC TRBJ1-2 TRBV5-1 TRBD1 few
CASSPGGSWGEQFF TGTGCCAGCAGCCCGGGGGGGAGCTGGGGTGAGCAGTTCTTC TRBJ2-1 TRBV7-3 TRBD2 NA
CASSLDAISSNQPQHF TGCGCCAGCAGCTTGGACGCTATTTCTAGCAATCAGCCCCAGCATTTT TRBJ1-5 TRBV5-1 NA NA
CAGRGPNTEAFF TGTGCAGGGCGGGGACCAAACACTGAAGCTTTCTTT TRBJ1-1 TRBV6-5 NA NA
CALGSGRSSYNEQFF TGTGCTCTAGGGAGCGGGAGGTCGTCCTACAATGAGCAGTTCTTC TRBJ2-1 TRBV7-9 TRBD2 NA
CASSLEPNGGYEQYF TGTGCCAGCAGCTTGGAGCCCAACGGGGGTTACGAGCAGTACTTC TRBJ2-7 TRBV5-4 NA NA
CASSLGQGGRNIQYF TGTGCCAGCAGCTTAGGACAGGGGGGGCGAAACATTCAGTACTTC TRBJ2-4 TRBV7-9 TRBD1 once
CASRRFGNTIYF TGTGCCAGCAGGCGATTTGGAAACACCATATATTTT TRBJ1-3 TRBV12-3/TRBV12-4 NA once
CASSLDRGSYNSPLHF TGCGCCAGCAGCTTGGACAGGGGCTCCTATAATTCACCCCTCCACTTT TRBJ1-6 TRBV5-1 TRBD1 NA
CASSKLLSYEQYF TGTGCCAGTAGTAAGCTCCTCTCCTACGAGCAGTACTTC TRBJ2-7 TRBV19 NA NA
CASIGTKIPLHF TGTGCCAGCATAGGGACAAAGATCCCCCTCCACTTT TRBJ1-6 TRBV28 NA NA
CASSWGGFGTPDEQFF TGTGCCAGCAGCTGGGGGGGTTTTGGGACTCCGGATGAGCAGTTCTTC TRBJ2-1 TRBV11-3 TRBD2 NA
CAWSVWQNTEAFF TGTGCCTGGAGTGTATGGCAGAACACTGAAGCTTTCTTT TRBJ1-1 TRBV30 NA NA
CATSERTSGRHTDTQYF TGTGCCACCAGTGAGAGGACTAGCGGGAGGCACACAGATACGCAGTATTTT TRBJ2-3 TRBV24-1 TRBD2 NA
CASTYGGYYGYTF TGTGCCAGCACCTACGGGGGGTACTATGGCTACACCTTC TRBJ1-2 TRBV2 NA NA
CASRHQVNTEAFF TGTGCCAGCAGACATCAGGTGAACACTGAAGCTTTCTTT TRBJ1-1 TRBV6-5 NA NA
CASSLNGEETQYF TGCGCCAGCAGCTTGAACGGAGAAGAGACCCAGTACTTC TRBJ2-5 TRBV5-1 NA NA
CASSPSVGLAGSYEQYF TGTGCCAGCAGCCCAAGCGTGGGACTAGCGGGGTCCTACGAGCAGTACTTC TRBJ2-7 TRBV7-2 TRBD2 NA
CASSRSLERVGETQYF TGTGCCAGCAGCCGTTCGTTGGAGAGGGTTGGGGAGACCCAGTACTTC TRBJ2-5 TRBV9 NA NA
CASSPAPRQGYSPLHF TGTGCCAGCTCACCCGCGCCAAGACAGGGTTATTCACCCCTCCACTTT TRBJ1-6 TRBV18 TRBD1 NA